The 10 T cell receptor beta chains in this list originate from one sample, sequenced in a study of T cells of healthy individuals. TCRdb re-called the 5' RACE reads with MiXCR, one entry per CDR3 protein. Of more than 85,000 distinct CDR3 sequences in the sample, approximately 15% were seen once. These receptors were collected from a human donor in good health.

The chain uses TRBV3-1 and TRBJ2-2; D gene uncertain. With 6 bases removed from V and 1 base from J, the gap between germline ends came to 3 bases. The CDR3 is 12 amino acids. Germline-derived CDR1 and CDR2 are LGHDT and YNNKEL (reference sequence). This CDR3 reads CASRGNTGELFF. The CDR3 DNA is TGTGCCAGCAGGGGGAACACCGGGGAGCTGTTTTTT. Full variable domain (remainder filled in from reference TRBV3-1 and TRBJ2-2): DTAVSQTPKYLVTQMGNDKSIKCEQNLGHDTMYWYKQDSKKFLKIMFSYNNKELIINETVPNRFSPKSPDKAHLNLHINSLELGDSAVYFCASRGNTGELFFGEGSRLTVL.

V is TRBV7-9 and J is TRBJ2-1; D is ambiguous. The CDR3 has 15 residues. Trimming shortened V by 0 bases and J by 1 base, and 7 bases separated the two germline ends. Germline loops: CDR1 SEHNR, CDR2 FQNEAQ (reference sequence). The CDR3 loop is CASSLAPGSYNEQFF. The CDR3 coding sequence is TGTGCCAGCAGCTTAGCTCCTGGGTCCTACAATGAGCAGTTCTTC.

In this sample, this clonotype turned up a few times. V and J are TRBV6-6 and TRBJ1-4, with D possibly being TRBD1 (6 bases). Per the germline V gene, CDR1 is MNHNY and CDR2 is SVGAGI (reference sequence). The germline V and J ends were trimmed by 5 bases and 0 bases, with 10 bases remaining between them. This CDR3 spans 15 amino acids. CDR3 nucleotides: TGTGCCAGCAGTGGAACAGGGACAACTAATGAAAAACTGTTTTTT. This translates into CASSGTGTTNEKLFF.

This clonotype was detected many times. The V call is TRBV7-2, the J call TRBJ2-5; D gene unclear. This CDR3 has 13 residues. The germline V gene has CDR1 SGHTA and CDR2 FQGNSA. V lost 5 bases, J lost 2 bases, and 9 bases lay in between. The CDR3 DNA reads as TGTGCCAGCAGCCTTATTTCGCAAGAGACCCAGTACTTC. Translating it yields CASSLISQETQYF.

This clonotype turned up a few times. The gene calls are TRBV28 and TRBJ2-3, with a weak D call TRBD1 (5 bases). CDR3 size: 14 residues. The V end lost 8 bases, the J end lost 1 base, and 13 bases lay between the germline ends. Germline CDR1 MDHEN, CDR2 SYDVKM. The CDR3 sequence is CASLEQDRTDTQYF. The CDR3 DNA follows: TGTGCCAGCCTCGAACAGGACCGCACAGATACGCAGTATTTT.

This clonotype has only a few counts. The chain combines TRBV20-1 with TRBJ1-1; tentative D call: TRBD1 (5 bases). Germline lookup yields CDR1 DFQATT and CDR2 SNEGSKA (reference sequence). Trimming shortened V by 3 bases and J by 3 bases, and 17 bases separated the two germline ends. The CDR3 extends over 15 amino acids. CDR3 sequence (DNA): TGCAGTGCTAGGGTTAGCGGGGCGGAGGACACTGAAGCTTTCTTT. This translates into CSARVSGAEDTEAFF.

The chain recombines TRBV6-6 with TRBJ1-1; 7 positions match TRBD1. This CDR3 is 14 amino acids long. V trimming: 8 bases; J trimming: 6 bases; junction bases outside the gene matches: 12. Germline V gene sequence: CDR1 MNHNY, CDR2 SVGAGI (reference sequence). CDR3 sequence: CASLTGDGRAEAFF. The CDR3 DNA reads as TGTGCCAGCCTCACAGGGGATGGGAGAGCTGAAGCTTTCTTT.

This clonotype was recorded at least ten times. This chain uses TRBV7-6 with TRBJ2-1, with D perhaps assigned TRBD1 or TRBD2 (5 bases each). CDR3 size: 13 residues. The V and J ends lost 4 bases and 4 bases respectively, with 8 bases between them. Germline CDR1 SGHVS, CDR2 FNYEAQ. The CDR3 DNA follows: TGTGCCAGCAGCTGGGGGTCATACAATGAGCAGTTCTTC. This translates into CASSWGSYNEQFF.

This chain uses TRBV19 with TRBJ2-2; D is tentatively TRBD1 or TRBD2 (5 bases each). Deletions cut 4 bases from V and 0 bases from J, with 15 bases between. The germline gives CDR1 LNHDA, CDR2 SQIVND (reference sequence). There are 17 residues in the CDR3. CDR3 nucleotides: TGTGCCAGTAGTACCGGATGGGGGACGGCGAACACCGGGGAGCTGTTTTTT. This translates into CASSTGWGTANTGELFF.

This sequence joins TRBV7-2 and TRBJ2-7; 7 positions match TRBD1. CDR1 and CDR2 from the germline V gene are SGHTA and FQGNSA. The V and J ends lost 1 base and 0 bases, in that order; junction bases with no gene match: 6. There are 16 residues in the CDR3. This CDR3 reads CASSLGLGQISYEQYF. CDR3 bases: TGTGCCAGCAGCTTAGGTCTGGGACAGATCTCCTACGAGCAGTACTTC. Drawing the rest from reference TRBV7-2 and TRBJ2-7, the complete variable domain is GAGVSQSPSNKVTEKGKDVELRCDPISGHTALYWYRQSLGQGLEFLIYFQGNSAPDKSGLPSDRFSAERTGGSVSTLTIQRTQQEDSAVYLCASSLGLGQISYEQYFGPGTRLTVT.